This T cell receptor beta chain was obtained from a study of cytomegalovirus exposure and HLA in healthy donors. Broader study findings: Highly shared variants forming one cluster were likely a sequencing artifact.

Germline values: CDR1 SNHLY, CDR2 FYNNEI. J was trimmed by 7 bases and V by 6 bases; bases with no gene match: 8. The CDR3 sequence is 16 residues long. The PCR employed 60 Vbeta primers together with 13 Jbeta primers. Original analysis: Counted up in a later analysis, unique TCR beta chains came to some 75 million, with roughly 11 million shared. Method: immunoSEQ multiplex PCR; TCRdb's copy keeps in-frame clones and lacks some. V and J calls plus clone size are reproduced from that table; the DNA served to infer D and trimming. Among approximately 75,000 clones listed, 60% to 85% were seen once. Of note for this clone: Its antigen is still unknown.

The chain couples TRBV2 to TRBJ2-2, with 13 positions matching TRBD2. This TCR derives from a male donor in good health and CMV-seronegative. Sequencing was done on a sample of PBMCs. CDR3 region: CASRRTSGGAFGELFF. The CDR3, as DNA: TGTGCCAGCAGAAGAACTAGCGGGGGGGCCTTCGGGGAGCTGTTTTTT.